The rows below give T cell receptor beta chains drawn from one sample of a study of Ad26.COV2.S vaccination and SARS-CoV-2 variants. The repertoire was sequenced with immunoSEQ multiplex PCR; TCRdb's copy has only in-frame clones and lacks some. The table shows nearly 400,000 clones, with about nine tenths occurring only once. The material was peripheral blood, obtained in a trial of Ad26.COV2.S vaccine versus placebo. These receptor sequences come from a person aged 18 to 65 who received the Ad26.COV2.S COVID-19 vaccine or a placebo. CDR3s include the opening cysteine and the closing phenylalanine or tryptophan. The D gene is left open where the match is weak. Rows give clone size only sometimes, using once, few, many, or a class for an expanded clone.

clone_size j_call d_call v_call cdr3_aa cdr3_nt
- TRBJ2-3 - TRBV5-4 CASRGAQDTQYF TGTGCCAGCAGGGGAGCCCAAGATACGCAGTATTTT
- TRBJ2-6 - TRBV5-4 CASSSRDNVLTF TGTGCCAGCAGCTCCCGCGACAACGTCCTGACTTTC
once TRBJ1-1 - TRBV5-6 CASSLGTGTEAFF TGTGCCAGCAGCTTGGGGACGGGCACTGAAGCTTTCTTT
- TRBJ2-1 TRBD2 TRBV29-1 CSVVPLAGRGNEQFF TGCAGCGTTGTGCCTCTAGCGGGACGAGGCAATGAGCAGTTCTTC
- TRBJ1-1 - TRBV7-9 CASSLAGDEAFF TGTGCCAGCAGCTTAGCCGGGGATGAAGCTTTCTTT
- TRBJ2-2 - TRBV10-3 CAIRLREENTGELFF TGTGCCATCAGATTGAGGGAGGAGAACACCGGGGAGCTGTTTTTT
- TRBJ2-3 TRBD1 TRBV7-3 CASSLMGTGTDTQYF TGTGCCAGCAGCTTAATGGGGACAGGCACAGATACGCAGTATTTT
- TRBJ1-5 - TRBV28 CASSLSRGLNQPQHF TGTGCCAGCAGTTTGTCTAGGGGTCTTAATCAGCCCCAGCATTTT
- TRBJ2-2 - TRBV24-1 CATSEPLGRVDTGELFF TGTGCCACCAGTGAACCCCTGGGAAGGGTGGACACCGGGGAGCTGTTTTTT
- TRBJ2-7 TRBD2 TRBV2 CASSEIWSSGSYEQYF TGTGCCAGCAGTGAAATCTGGTCTAGCGGGTCATACGAGCAGTACTTC
- TRBJ2-5 TRBD1 TRBV20-1 CSASSRTGREETQYF TGCAGTGCTAGTAGCCGGACAGGGCGCGAGGAGACCCAGTACTTC
- TRBJ2-1 - TRBV20-1 CSASYNEQFF TGCAGTGCTAGCTACAATGAGCAGTTCTTC